A single sample gave rise to the 9 T cell receptor beta chains below, sequenced in a study of blood T cell repertoires in COVID-19. The table came from immunoSEQ multiplex PCR; TCRdb's copy has only in-frame clones and leaves some out. This sample carries 95,000 to 130,000 clones, 70% to 85% of them seen once, and the ten largest clones take 7.5%. Sequencing was done on a sample of peripheral blood. The source of these receptors is a man in his 70s with active or convalescent COVID-19.

This rearrangement joins TRBV11-2 to TRBJ2-7; no firm D call. This CDR3 is 17 amino acids long. Germline V gene sequence: CDR1 SGHAT, CDR2 FQNNGV. V was trimmed by 0 bases and J by 0 bases, leaving 15 bases between them. The CDR3 DNA reads TGTGCCAGCAGCTTAGAAAGAAGTTGGGCCGTCTCCTACGAGCAGTACTTC. Encoded protein: CASSLERSWAVSYEQYF.

The chain joins TRBV6-6 to TRBJ2-1; D is possibly TRBD2 (6 bases). Trimming cost V 5 bases and J 2 bases, with 19 bases left between them. Germline CDR1 MNHNY, CDR2 SVGAGI (reference sequence). CDR3 length: 17 amino acids. The CDR3 sequence: CASSLLHSGNTYNEQFF. The CDR3 DNA is TGTGCCAGCAGTCTGCTCCATAGCGGAAATACCTACAATGAGCAGTTCTTC.

This clone was detected only once. The rearrangement links TRBV20-1 to TRBJ1-2, with TRBD1 matching 7 bases. Germline values: CDR1 DFQATT, CDR2 SNEGSKA (reference sequence). J lost 8 bases, V lost 6 bases, and 6 bases had no gene match. The CDR3 is made up of 11 amino acids. The CDR3, as DNA: TGCAGTGCGACGACAGGGAGAGGCTACACCTTC. This codes for CSATTGRGYTF.

The rearrangement uses TRBV30 and TRBJ1-5; TRBD1 matches 7 bases. Germline CDR1 GTSNPN, CDR2 SVGIG (reference sequence). CDR3 size: 13 residues. V shed 5 bases and J 2 bases; nucleotides not matched to a gene: 3. CDR3 residues: CAWGTGGNQPQHF. As DNA, the CDR3 is TGTGCCTGGGGAACAGGGGGCAATCAGCCCCAGCATTTT.

This clone was seen just once. This chain connects TRBV2 to TRBJ2-7; the match to TRBD2 covers 8 bases. The CDR3 is 14 amino acids. Per the germline V gene, CDR1 is SNHLY and CDR2 is FYNNEI. Trimming removed 6 bases from V and 2 bases from J; junction bases left unmatched: 6. Here the CDR3 DNA reads TGTGCCAGCAGGCCCAGCGGGGGAACCTACGAGCAGTACTTC. It is translated as CASRPSGGTYEQYF.

The chain links TRBV5-1 to TRBJ2-5; TRBD2 matches 15 bases. V lost 0 bases, J lost 5 bases, and 5 bases stayed unmatched. The CDR3 spans 17 residues. Looked up from germline, CDR1 is SGHRS and CDR2 is YFSETQ. The CDR3 DNA sequence: TGCGCCAGCAGCTTGGGGACTAGCGGGAGGGCCTATGAGACCCAGTACTTC. This encodes CASSLGTSGRAYETQYF.

The chain employs TRBV9 and TRBJ2-1; 13 nucleotides agree with TRBD2. Germline V CDR1 and CDR2: SGDLS, YYNGEE. This CDR3 comprises 20 residues. Trimming at V came to 0 bases and at J to 0 bases, leaving 9 bases not matched to a gene. CDR3 sequence reads: CASSVEGGTSGASSYNEQFF. Written as DNA, the CDR3 is TGTGCCAGCAGCGTAGAAGGGGGGACTAGCGGGGCTAGCTCCTACAATGAGCAGTTCTTC. Filled out from reference TRBV9 and TRBJ2-1, the complete variable domain reads DSGVTQTPKHLITATGQRVTLRCSPRSGDLSVYWYQQSLDQGLQFLIQYYNGEERAKGNILERFSAQQFPDLHSELNLSSLELGDSALYFCASSVEGGTSGASSYNEQFFGPGTRLTVL.

The rearrangement links TRBV28 to TRBJ2-5, with 9 bases fitting TRBD2. Per germline, CDR1 MDHEN and CDR2 SYDVKM. The V gene end was trimmed by 4 bases and the J gene end by 5 bases; junction bases not matched to a gene: 11. The length of the CDR3 is 16 residues. CDR3 sequence reads: CASSSPGREGRETQYF. The DNA for the CDR3 is TGTGCCAGCAGTTCCCCCGGGCGGGAGGGCCGGGAGACCCAGTACTTC.

This sequence joins TRBV5-4 and TRBJ1-1; 7 nucleotides agree with TRBD1. Per germline, CDR1 SGHNT and CDR2 YYREEE (reference sequence). The CDR3 sequence is 13 residues long. The V and J ends lost 0 bases and 11 bases, in that order; junction bases with no gene match: 7. This CDR3 reads CASSLVAGGDAFF. CDR3 sequence (DNA): TGTGCCAGCAGCTTGGTGGCAGGGGGTGACGCTTTCTTT.